The sequence of this TCR beta chain was determined in a study of blood T cell repertoires in COVID-19. Only in-frame clones appear in the TCRdb table, and some are missing; sequencing was by immunoSEQ multiplex PCR. Among about 99,000 clones, just over 85% were seen once, and the ten largest hold approximately 2%. CDR3 size: 14 residues. CDR1 SGHTA and CDR2 FQGTGA come from the germline V gene. The V end was cut by 5 bases, the J end by 7 bases, with 15 bases between. The genes are TRBV7-3 and TRBJ2-1; D unresolved. The receptor comes from a middle-aged man with COVID-19, enrolled during active disease. Sequenced sample: peripheral blood. The CDR3 loop is CASSPSTRGNEQFF. DNA for the CDR3: TGTGCCAGCAGCCCATCGACCAGAGGAAATGAGCAGTTCTTC. Full variable domain (remainder filled in from reference TRBV7-3 and TRBJ2-1): GAGVSQTPSNKVTEKGKYVELRCDPISGHTALYWYRQSLGQGPEFLIYFQGTGAADDSGLPNDRFFAVRPEGSVSTLKIQRTERGDSAVYLCASSPSTRGNEQFFGPGTRLTVL.